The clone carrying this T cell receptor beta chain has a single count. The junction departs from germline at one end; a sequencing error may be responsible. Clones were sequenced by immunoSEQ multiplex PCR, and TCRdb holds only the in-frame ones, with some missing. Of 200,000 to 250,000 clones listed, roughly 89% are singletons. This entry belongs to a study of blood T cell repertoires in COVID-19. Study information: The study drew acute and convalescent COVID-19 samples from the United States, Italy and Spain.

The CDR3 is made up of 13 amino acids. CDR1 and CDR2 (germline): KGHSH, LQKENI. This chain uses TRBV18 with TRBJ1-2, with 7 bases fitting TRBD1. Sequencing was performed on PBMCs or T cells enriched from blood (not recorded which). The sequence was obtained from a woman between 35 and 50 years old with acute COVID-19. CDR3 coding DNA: TGTGCCAGCTCACTCGGGACAGCCTATGACTACACCTTC. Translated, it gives CASSLGTAYDYTF.